This T cell receptor (beta chain) derives from a study of T cells after yellow fever vaccination. General study findings and limits: Abundant clonotypes from the bulk population could contaminate FACS-sorted repertoires.

About this clonotype: Its specificity is unknown.

This CDR3 has 12 amino acids. The V and J ends lost 8 bases and 11 bases, in that order; junction bases with no gene match: 13. Germline CDR1 is SQVTM and CDR2 is ANQGSEA. Each CDR3 protein gets one entry after TCRdb re-called the 5' RACE reads with MiXCR. In the table there are 200,000 to 300,000 distinct CDR3 sequences, over 10% of which are singletons. The J gene is TRBJ2-3, the V gene TRBV29-1; 7 positions agree with TRBD1. This TCR was recovered from a man in his thirties or forties who received the YFV17D yellow fever vaccine. The sequences come from CD4+ T cells sorted from PBMCs, collected 45 days after the yellow fever booster vaccination. Written as DNA, the CDR3 is TGCAGCCTCCGACAGGGCTGGGAGAAGCAGTATTTT. Its protein is CSLRQGWEKQYF.